These T cell receptor beta chains were read from a single sample in a study of CD8 T cells in ankylosing spondylitis. TCRdb reanalysed the 5' RACE reads using MiXCR and keeps one entry per CDR3 protein. The top ten clones hold approximately 16% of a sample with approximately 150,000 distinct CDR3 sequences, 9.8% of them seen once. What was sequenced was blood, either unsorted or a sorted T cell fraction (not recorded which). The receptors come from a female donor with ankylosing spondylitis or in good health (not recorded which). Each CDR3 is given with its conserved first and last residue. The D gene is left open where the match is weak. Clone size, where shown, is once, few, many, or a class for clones that have expanded.

clone size	J gene	D gene	V gene	CDR3 protein	CDR3 DNA
many	TRBJ2-7	.	TRBV4-3	CASSQGRNEQYF	TGCGCCAGCAGCCAAGGGAGAAATGAGCAGTACTTC
few	TRBJ2-2	TRBD1	TRBV12-3/TRBV12-4	CASSSVTGAGELFF	TGTGCCAGCAGTTCTGTAACAGGGGCCGGGGAGCTGTTTTTT
few	TRBJ1-2	.	TRBV21-1	CASSKVRSPANYGYTF	TGTGCCAGCAGCAAAGTAAGGTCCCCTGCTAACTATGGCTACACCTTC
.	TRBJ2-1	.	TRBV12-3/TRBV12-4	CASRSGGGGEQFF	TGTGCCAGCCGCAGTGGGGGGGGCGGGGAGCAGTTCTTC
few	TRBJ2-7	.	TRBV27	CASSSFGLPFQEQYF	TGTGCCAGCAGTTCCTTTGGACTTCCCTTTCAGGAGCAGTACTTC
few	TRBJ2-7	.	TRBV3-1	CASSPSHPPLYEQYF	TGTGCCAGCAGCCCCTCACACCCTCCACTTTACGAGCAGTACTTC
.	TRBJ2-1	TRBD2	TRBV4-3	CASSQDRLAGVRNEQFF	TGCGCCAGCAGCCAAGATCGACTAGCGGGAGTCCGAAATGAGCAGTTCTTC
many	TRBJ2-7	TRBD1	TRBV29-1	CSVGGQGSYEQYF	TGCAGCGTTGGAGGACAGGGAAGCTACGAGCAGTACTTC
few	TRBJ2-3	TRBD2	TRBV7-2	CASSLGTSRADTQYF	TGTGCCAGCAGCTTGGGGACTAGCCGGGCCGATACGCAGTATTTT
.	TRBJ2-7	TRBD1	TRBV9	CASSAQGGGQAYEQYF	TGTGCCAGCAGCGCCCAAGGGGGCGGACAGGCCTACGAGCAGTACTTC
.	TRBJ2-6	.	TRBV5-6	CASSLGPQTVNVLTF	TGTGCCAGCAGCTTGGGACCACAAACGGTCAACGTCCTGACTTTC
few	TRBJ2-7	.	TRBV10-3	CAISDVAGRGYEQYF	TGTGCCATCAGTGATGTGGCAGGTCGAGGCTACGAGCAGTACTTC
many	TRBJ2-1	TRBD2	TRBV15	CATRAGGKGNEQFF	TGTGCCACCAGGGCGGGGGGGAAAGGCAATGAGCAGTTCTTC
.	TRBJ2-7	.	TRBV3-1	CASSQGRVGSYEQYF	TGTGCCAGCAGCCAAGGCAGGGTAGGCTCCTACGAGCAGTACTTC
.	TRBJ1-1	.	TRBV5-1	CASSFGRGGNTEAFF	TGCGCCAGCAGCTTTGGGAGGGGGGGGAACACTGAAGCTTTCTTT
many	TRBJ2-5	.	TRBV12-3/TRBV12-4	CASSWTNRDHQETQYF	TGTGCCAGCAGCTGGACAAACCGGGACCACCAAGAGACCCAGTACTTC
.	TRBJ2-7	.	TRBV30	CVWSGDEARYEQYF	TGTGTCTGGAGTGGGGACGAGGCGAGGTACGAGCAGTACTTC
few	TRBJ2-7	.	TRBV6-2/TRBV6-3	CASSYSNPYEQYF	TGTGCCAGCAGTTACTCGAATCCCTACGAGCAGTACTTC
.	TRBJ2-1	TRBD2	TRBV3-1	CTSTPWGLASSSSYNEQFF	TGTACCAGCACCCCCTGGGGACTAGCGTCCTCGAGCTCCTACAATGAGCAGTTCTTC
many	TRBJ2-2	.	TRBV5-1	CASSSGSVGELFF	TGCGCCAGCAGCTCCGGGTCGGTCGGGGAGCTGTTTTTT
.	TRBJ1-1	.	TRBV11-2	CASRAWKGAEAFF	TGTGCCAGCCGAGCTTGGAAGGGGGCTGAAGCTTTCTTT
few	TRBJ2-3	.	TRBV15	CATSRDLTDTQYF	TGTGCCACCAGCAGAGACCTCACAGATACGCAGTATTTT
few	TRBJ2-7	TRBD2	TRBV6-2/TRBV6-3	CASRPTSGLYEQYF	TGTGCCAGCCGGCCTACTAGCGGCCTCTACGAGCAGTACTTC
.	TRBJ1-1	.	TRBV5-1	CASSLHGNAEAFF	TGCGCCAGCAGCTTGCACGGGAACGCCGAAGCTTTCTTT
.	TRBJ1-4	.	TRBV12-3/TRBV12-4	CGSSLLGAHEKLFF	TGTGGCAGCAGTTTATTAGGGGCGCATGAAAAACTGTTTTTT
few	TRBJ2-5	.	TRBV5-1	CASSSSGGGTQYF	TGCGCCAGCAGCTCATCAGGGGGAGGGACCCAGTACTTC
few	TRBJ1-1	TRBD1	TRBV28	CASNPQGETEAFF	TGTGCCAGCAACCCACAGGGGGAGACTGAAGCTTTCTTT
.	TRBJ1-1	.	TRBV20-1	CSARAGTEAFF	TGCAGTGCTAGAGCGGGCACTGAAGCTTTCTTT
.	TRBJ2-7	.	TRBV30	CAWSFFPHEQYF	TGTGCCTGGAGTTTTTTCCCGCACGAGCAGTACTTC
.	TRBJ2-2	.	TRBV19	CASSIVVTGELFF	TGTGCCAGTAGTATAGTCGTCACCGGGGAGCTGTTTTTT
few	TRBJ1-2	.	TRBV6-2/TRBV6-3	CASSYQGAYGYTF	TGTGCCAGCAGTTACCAGGGCGCTTATGGCTACACCTTC
few	TRBJ1-1	.	TRBV7-6	CAGSSGQGVAFF	TGTGCCGGCAGCTCGGGTCAGGGCGTAGCTTTCTTT
few	TRBJ1-1	.	TRBV5-6	CATWSGNTEAFF	TGTGCGACTTGGAGCGGGAACACTGAAGCTTTCTTT
few	TRBJ2-3	.	TRBV7-2	CASSLPAEIAGTDTQYF	TGTGCCAGCAGCCTCCCCGCAGAAATAGCTGGCACAGATACGCAGTATTTT
many	TRBJ2-1	TRBD2	TRBV6-2/TRBV6-3	CASSFPGGRNEQFF	TGTGCCAGCAGTTTCCCGGGAGGGAGGAATGAGCAGTTCTTC
few	TRBJ2-3	.	TRBV27	CASSLEPEDTQYF	TGTGCCAGCAGCCTGGAGCCGGAGGATACGCAGTATTTT
.	TRBJ2-7	TRBD1	TRBV12-3/TRBV12-4	CASSFGQGAAEQYF	TGTGCCAGCAGTTTTGGGCAGGGGGCTGCGGAGCAGTACTTC
few	TRBJ1-4	.	TRBV15	CATSTRTFGGEKLFF	TGTGCCACCAGCACCCGGACTTTCGGGGGTGAAAAACTGTTTTTT
.	TRBJ2-5	TRBD2	TRBV5-1	CASSFGTGTSVQLQETQYF	TGCGCCAGCAGCTTTGGCACAGGGACTAGCGTACAGCTTCAAGAGACCCAGTACTTC
few	TRBJ2-4	TRBD1	TRBV5-5	CASSLWGPRQGTKNIQYF	TGTGCCAGCAGCTTGTGGGGCCCCCGACAGGGGACCAAAAACATTCAGTACTTC
.	TRBJ1-2	.	TRBV9	CASSVEKRGEGPVHYGYTF	TGTGCCAGCAGCGTAGAGAAGCGGGGGGAAGGACCAGTTCACTATGGCTACACCTTC
.	TRBJ2-1	TRBD1	TRBV15	CATSRDRAPGNEQFF	TGTGCCACCAGCAGGGACAGGGCGCCAGGTAATGAGCAGTTCTTC
many	TRBJ1-3	.	TRBV27	CASSLFPGAGNTIYF	TGTGCCAGCAGTTTATTCCCGGGAGCTGGAAACACCATATATTTT
.	TRBJ2-3	TRBD2	TRBV4-3	CASSQGSSGSLSTTDTQYF	TGCGCCAGCAGCCAAGGAAGTAGCGGGAGTCTCTCCACCACAGATACGCAGTATTTT
.	TRBJ2-1	.	TRBV20-1	CSARDSGGPYNEQFF	TGCAGTGCTAGAGATTCGGGGGGCCCCTACAATGAGCAGTTCTTC
few	TRBJ1-1	TRBD1	TRBV4-3	CASSQDDRGGLGAFF	TGCGCCAGCAGCCAAGACGACAGGGGGGGGCTGGGGGCTTTCTTT
many	TRBJ1-6	TRBD1	TRBV7-9	CASSPSATGDNSPLHF	TGTGCCAGCAGCCCCTCGGCGACAGGGGATAATTCACCCCTCCACTTT
many	TRBJ2-3	TRBD2	TRBV11-2	CASSFFLAGGPDTQYF	TGTGCCAGCAGCTTCTTCCTAGCGGGAGGGCCAGATACGCAGTATTTT
many	TRBJ1-5	.	TRBV12-3/TRBV12-4	CASSLDLRQAGNQPQHF	TGTGCCAGCAGTTTAGACCTCCGACAGGCGGGCAATCAGCCCCAGCATTTT
.	TRBJ2-1	TRBD2	TRBV9	CASSVGTSGENEQFF	TGTGCCAGCAGCGTAGGGACTAGCGGGGAGAATGAGCAGTTCTTC
.	TRBJ2-1	.	TRBV7-2	CASSVTRAEDRRNEQFF	TGTGCCAGCAGCGTCACCCGGGCAGAAGATCGGCGGAATGAGCAGTTCTTC
.	TRBJ1-1	.	TRBV6-2/TRBV6-3	CASKGGSEAFF	TGTGCCAGCAAGGGAGGTTCTGAAGCTTTCTTT
few	TRBJ2-1	TRBD2	TRBV9	CASGGGRSYEQFF	TGTGCCAGCGGGGGGGGTAGGAGTTATGAGCAGTTCTTC
.	TRBJ2-2	.	TRBV6-5	CASSYPAAGELFF	TGTGCCAGCAGTTACCCAGCGGCCGGGGAGCTGTTTTTT